The 9 T cell receptor beta chains in this list originate from one sample, sequenced in a study of technical replicates of blood from a few donors. The assay was immunoSEQ multiplex PCR, and TCRdb's table has in-frame clones only and misses some. The sample lists under 90,000 clones; about 96% were seen once. Sequencing was done on a sample of T cells isolated from PBMCs. These receptors all stem from a human donor in good health.

The rearrangement uses TRBV7-6 and TRBJ1-5; D unclear. V lost 1 base and J lost 4, with 5 bases in between. CDR1 and CDR2 (germline): SGHVS, FNYEAQ. CDR3 length: 13 residues. This CDR3 is CASSLVENQPQHF. The DNA for the CDR3 is TGTGCCAGCAGCTTAGTCGAGAATCAGCCCCAGCATTTT.

The rearrangement joins TRBV27 to TRBJ2-6; weak D call: TRBD1 (6 bases). The germline V and J ends were trimmed by 1 base and 3 bases, with 19 bases remaining between them. Germline CDR1 and CDR2: MNHEY and SMNVEV (reference sequence). The CDR3 covers 19 residues. The DNA for the CDR3 is TGTGCCAGCAGTTTATTTGTACAGGGTAGGTTGGGTGGGGCCAACGTCCTGACTTTC. It yields the protein CASSLFVQGRLGGANVLTF.

V gene TRBV20-1 combines with J gene TRBJ1-2; possible D gene TRBD1, 5 bases. Trimming took off 6 bases at V and 7 bases at J, with 12 bases between the two ends. CDR1 and CDR2 from the germline V gene are DFQATT and SNEGSKA (reference sequence). The CDR3 extends over 11 amino acids. CDR3 nucleotides: TGCAGTGCAGCGGGACCCTTTGGCTACACCTTC. Translating gives CSAAGPFGYTF.

This clone was observed once. The V gene is TRBV11-2, the J gene TRBJ2-7; the match to TRBD2 covers 7 bases. The CDR3 spans 15 residues. The ends lost 7 bases at V and 0 bases at J; junction bases unmatched: 9. Per the germline V gene, CDR1 is SGHAT and CDR2 is FQNNGV. In DNA, the CDR3 is TGTGCCAGCAACAGCGGGGTCCTATACTCCTACGAGCAGTACTTC. This gives the protein CASNSGVLYSYEQYF.

This rearrangement joins TRBV4-1 to TRBJ1-1; 8 nucleotides match TRBD1. This CDR3 has 14 residues. V shed 8 bases, J shed 0 bases, and the junction held 5 bases outside the gene matches. CDR1 and CDR2 (germline): MGHRA, YSYEKL. Here the CDR3 reads CASRRQGMNTEAFF. The DNA of the CDR3 is TGCGCCAGCCGGAGACAGGGGATGAACACTGAAGCTTTCTTT.

This chain joins TRBV9 and TRBJ2-3, with D unresolved. The CDR3 extends over 13 amino acids. V shed 0 bases and J shed 0 bases, with 2 bases lying between them. Germline loops: CDR1 SGDLS, CDR2 YYNGEE. CDR3 sequence: CASSVASTDTQYF. In nucleotides, the CDR3 is TGTGCCAGCAGCGTAGCAAGCACAGATACGCAGTATTTT.

The chain has TRBV6-1 and TRBJ1-1; D uncertain. This CDR3 is built from 14 residues. Germline V gene data show CDR1 as MNHNS and CDR2 as SASEGT. With 4 bases removed from V and 0 bases from J, the gap between germline ends came to 9 bases. In DNA, the CDR3 is TGTGCCAGCAGTGTTGAGGGTATGAACACTGAAGCTTTCTTT. Amino acid sequence: CASSVEGMNTEAFF.

The chain recombines TRBV6-5 with TRBJ1-1, with D perhaps TRBD1 (6 bases). The V end was cut by 6 bases, the J end by 10 bases, with 21 bases between. CDR1 is MNHEY, CDR2 SVGAGI, per germline. CDR3 size: 14 residues. The CDR3 sequence: CASRTLTGPPAAFF. DNA of the CDR3: TGTGCCAGCAGGACATTGACAGGCCCACCGGCAGCTTTCTTT.

The V gene is TRBV4-2, the J gene TRBJ2-5; 9 nucleotides line up with TRBD1. V shed 2 bases, J shed 5 bases, and the junction held 6 bases outside the gene matches. CDR3 length: 15 residues. Germline CDR1 reads LGHNA; CDR2 reads YNFKEQ. DNA of the CDR3: TGTGCCAGCAGCCAACTGGGACAGGGAAAGGAGACCCAGTACTTC. Translation gives CASSQLGQGKETQYF.